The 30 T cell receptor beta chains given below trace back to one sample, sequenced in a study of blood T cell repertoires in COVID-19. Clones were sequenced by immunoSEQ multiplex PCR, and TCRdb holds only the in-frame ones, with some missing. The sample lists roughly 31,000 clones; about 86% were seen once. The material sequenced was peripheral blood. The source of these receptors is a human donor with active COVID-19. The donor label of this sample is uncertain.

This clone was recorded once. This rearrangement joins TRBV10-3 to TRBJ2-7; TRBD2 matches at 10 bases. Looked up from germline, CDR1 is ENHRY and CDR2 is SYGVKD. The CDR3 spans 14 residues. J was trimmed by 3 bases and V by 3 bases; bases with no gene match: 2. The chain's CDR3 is CAISEASGSYEQYF. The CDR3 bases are TGTGCCATCAGTGAAGCTAGCGGGAGCTACGAGCAGTACTTC.

The CDR3 nucleotides are TGTGCCACCAGTGACGACAGGGTAGGCAATGAGCAGTTCTTC. Translation gives CATSDDRVGNEQFF. The J gene is TRBJ2-1, the V gene TRBV24-1, with TRBD1 identical over 7 bases. Germline V gene lookup returns CDR1 KGHDR and CDR2 SFDVKD. The J segment lost 6 bases and the V segment lost 4 bases, leaving 5 bases of the junction unmatched. CDR3 size: 14 residues.

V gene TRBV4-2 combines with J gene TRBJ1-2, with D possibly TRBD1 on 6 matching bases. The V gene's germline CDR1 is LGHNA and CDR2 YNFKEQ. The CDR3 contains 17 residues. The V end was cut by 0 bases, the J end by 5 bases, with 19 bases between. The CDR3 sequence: CASSQEESAGGIYGYTF. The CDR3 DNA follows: TGTGCCAGCAGCCAAGAAGAGTCAGCGGGGGGCATATATGGCTACACCTTC.

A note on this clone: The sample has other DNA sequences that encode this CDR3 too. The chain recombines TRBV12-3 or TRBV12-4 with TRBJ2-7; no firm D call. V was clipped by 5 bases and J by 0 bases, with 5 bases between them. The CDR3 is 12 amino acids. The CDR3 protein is CASSPSSYEQYF. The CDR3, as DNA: TGTGCCAGCAGTCCATCCTCCTACGAGCAGTACTTC.

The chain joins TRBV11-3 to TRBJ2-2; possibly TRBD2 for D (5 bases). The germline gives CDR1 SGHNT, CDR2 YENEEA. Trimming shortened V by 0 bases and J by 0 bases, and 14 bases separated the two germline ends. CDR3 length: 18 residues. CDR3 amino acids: CASSLEGPPSPNTGELFF. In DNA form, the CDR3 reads TGTGCCAGCAGCTTAGAGGGCCCCCCTAGCCCGAACACCGGGGAGCTGTTTTTT.

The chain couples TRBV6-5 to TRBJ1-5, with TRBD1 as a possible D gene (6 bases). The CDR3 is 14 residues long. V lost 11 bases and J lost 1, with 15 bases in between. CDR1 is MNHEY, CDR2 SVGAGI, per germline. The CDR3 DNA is TGTGCCTCCAGCGTAGGACAGAGCAATCAGCCCCAGCATTTT. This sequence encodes CASSVGQSNQPQHF.

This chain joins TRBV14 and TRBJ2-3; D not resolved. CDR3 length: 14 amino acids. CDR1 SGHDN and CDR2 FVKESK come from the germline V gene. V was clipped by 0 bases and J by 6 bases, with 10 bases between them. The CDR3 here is CASSQDWATDTQYF. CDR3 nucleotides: TGTGCCAGCAGCCAAGATTGGGCTACGGATACGCAGTATTTT.

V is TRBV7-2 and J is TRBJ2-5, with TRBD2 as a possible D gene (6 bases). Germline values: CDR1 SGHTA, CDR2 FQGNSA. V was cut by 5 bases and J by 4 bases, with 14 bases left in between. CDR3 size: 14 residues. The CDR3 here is CASSPRVGRETQYF. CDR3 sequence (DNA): TGTGCCAGCAGCCCGAGGGTCGGGAGAGAGACCCAGTACTTC.

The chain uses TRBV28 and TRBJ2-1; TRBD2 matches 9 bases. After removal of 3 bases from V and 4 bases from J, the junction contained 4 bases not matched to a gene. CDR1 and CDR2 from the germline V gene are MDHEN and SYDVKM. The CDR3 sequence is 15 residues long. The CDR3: CASSFLAGAYNEQFF. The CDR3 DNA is TGTGCCAGCAGTTTTTTAGCGGGAGCATACAATGAGCAGTTCTTC.

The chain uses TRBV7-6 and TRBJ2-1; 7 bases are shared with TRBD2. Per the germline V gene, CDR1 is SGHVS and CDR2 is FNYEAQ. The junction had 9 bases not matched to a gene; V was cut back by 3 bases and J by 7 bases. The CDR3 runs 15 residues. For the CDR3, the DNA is TGTGCCAGCAGCTTGCCTCTTGGGGGGGAAAATGAGCAGTTCTTC. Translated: CASSLPLGGENEQFF. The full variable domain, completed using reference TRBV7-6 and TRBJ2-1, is GAGVSQSPRYKVTKRGQDVALRCDPISGHVSLYWYRQALGQGPEFLTYFNYEAQQDKSGLPNDRFSAERPEGSISTLTIQRTEQRDSAMYRCASSLPLGGENEQFFGPGTRLTVL.

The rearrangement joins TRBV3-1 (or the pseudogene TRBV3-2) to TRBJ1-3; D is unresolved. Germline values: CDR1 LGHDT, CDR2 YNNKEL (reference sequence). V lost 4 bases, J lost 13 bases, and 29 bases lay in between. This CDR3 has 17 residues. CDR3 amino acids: CASSPTSLAALWNWIYF. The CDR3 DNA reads TGTGCCAGCAGCCCTACGTCGCTGGCGGCTCTCTGGAATTGGATATATTTT.

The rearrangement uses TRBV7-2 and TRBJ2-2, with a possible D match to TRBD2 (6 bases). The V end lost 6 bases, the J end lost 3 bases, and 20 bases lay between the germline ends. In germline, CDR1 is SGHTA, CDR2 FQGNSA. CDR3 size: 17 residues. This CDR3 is CASRTTSGLKYTGELFF. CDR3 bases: TGTGCCAGCAGGACTACATCGGGACTTAAATACACCGGGGAGCTGTTTTTT.

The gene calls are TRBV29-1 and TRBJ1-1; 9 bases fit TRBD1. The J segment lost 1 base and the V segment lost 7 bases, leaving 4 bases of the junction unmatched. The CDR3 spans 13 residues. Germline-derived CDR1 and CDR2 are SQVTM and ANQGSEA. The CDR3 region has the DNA TGCAGCGCAGGGACAGGGCAGAACACTGAAGCTTTCTTT. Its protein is CSAGTGQNTEAFF.

The CDR3 loop reads CASSRGGRSSTDTQYF. DNA for the CDR3: TGTGCCAGCAGCCGTGGAGGACGCTCTAGCACAGATACGCAGTATTTT. The V and J genes are TRBV5-6 and TRBJ2-3, with D perhaps TRBD2 (5 bases). There are 16 residues in the CDR3. CDR1 is SGHDT, CDR2 YYEEEE, per germline. V lost 4 bases, J lost 0 bases, and 15 bases lay in between.

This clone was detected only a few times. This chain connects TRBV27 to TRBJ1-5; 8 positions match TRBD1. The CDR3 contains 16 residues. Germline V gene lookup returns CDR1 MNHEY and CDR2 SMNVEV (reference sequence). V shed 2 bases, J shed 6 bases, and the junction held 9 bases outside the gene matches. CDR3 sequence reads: CASSLKVQGAAQPQHF. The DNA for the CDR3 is TGTGCCAGCAGTTTAAAGGTCCAGGGGGCCGCTCAGCCCCAGCATTTT.

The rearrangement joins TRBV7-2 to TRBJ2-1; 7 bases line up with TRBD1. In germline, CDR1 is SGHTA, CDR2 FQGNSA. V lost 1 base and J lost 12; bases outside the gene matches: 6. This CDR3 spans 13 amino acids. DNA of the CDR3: TGTGCCAGCAGCTTAGGGTACAGGGGTGGGCAGTTCTTC. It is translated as CASSLGYRGGQFF.

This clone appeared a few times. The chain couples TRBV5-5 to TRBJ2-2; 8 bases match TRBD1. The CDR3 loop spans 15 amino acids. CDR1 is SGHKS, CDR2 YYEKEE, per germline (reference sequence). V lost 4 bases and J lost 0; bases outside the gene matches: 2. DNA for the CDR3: TGTGCCAGCAGCAGGGGACAGGCGAACACCGGGGAGCTGTTTTTT. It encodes CASSRGQANTGELFF.

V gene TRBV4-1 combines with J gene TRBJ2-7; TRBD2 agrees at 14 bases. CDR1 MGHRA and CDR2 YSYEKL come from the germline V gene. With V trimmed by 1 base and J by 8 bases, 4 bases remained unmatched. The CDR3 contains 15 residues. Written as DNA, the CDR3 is TGCGCCAGCAGCCAAGCCGGGACTAGCGGGAGTCAGCAGTACTTC. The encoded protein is CASSQAGTSGSQQYF.

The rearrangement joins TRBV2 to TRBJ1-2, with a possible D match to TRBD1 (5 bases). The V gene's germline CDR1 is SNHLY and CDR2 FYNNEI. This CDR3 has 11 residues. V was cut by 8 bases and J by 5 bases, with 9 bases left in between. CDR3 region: CASGGGYGYTF. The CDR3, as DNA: TGTGCCAGCGGGGGGGGTTATGGCTACACCTTC.

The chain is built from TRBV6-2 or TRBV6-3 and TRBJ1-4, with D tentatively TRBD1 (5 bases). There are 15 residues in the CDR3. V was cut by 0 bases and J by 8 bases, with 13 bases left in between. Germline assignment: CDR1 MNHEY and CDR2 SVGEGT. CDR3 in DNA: TGTGCCAGCAGTTACTCTCCGGGGGAAGGCGAAAAACTGTTTTTT. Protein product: CASSYSPGEGEKLFF.

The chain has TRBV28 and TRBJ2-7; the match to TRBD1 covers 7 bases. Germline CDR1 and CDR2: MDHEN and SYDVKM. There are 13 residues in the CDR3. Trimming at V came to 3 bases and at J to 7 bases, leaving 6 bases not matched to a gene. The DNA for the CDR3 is TGTGCCAGCAGTTTCCTGACAGGGCGGGAGCAGTACTTC. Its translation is CASSFLTGREQYF.

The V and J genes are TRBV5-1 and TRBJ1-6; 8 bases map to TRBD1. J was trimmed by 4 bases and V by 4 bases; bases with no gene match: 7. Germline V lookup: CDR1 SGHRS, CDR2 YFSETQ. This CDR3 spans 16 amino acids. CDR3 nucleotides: TGCGCCAGCAGCCTTGGGACAGGTCGTTATAATTCACCCCTCCACTTT. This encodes CASSLGTGRYNSPLHF.

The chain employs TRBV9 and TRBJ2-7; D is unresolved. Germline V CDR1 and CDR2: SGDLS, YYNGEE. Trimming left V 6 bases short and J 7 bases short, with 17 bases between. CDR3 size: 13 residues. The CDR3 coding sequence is TGTGCCAGCAACGAGCGTGGAAGTTATGAGCAGTACTTC. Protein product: CASNERGSYEQYF.

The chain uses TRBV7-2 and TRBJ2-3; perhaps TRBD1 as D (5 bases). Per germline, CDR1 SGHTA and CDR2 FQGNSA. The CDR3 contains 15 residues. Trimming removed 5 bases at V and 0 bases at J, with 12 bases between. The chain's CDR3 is CASSKDSGSTDTQYF. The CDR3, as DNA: TGTGCCAGCAGCAAAGACAGTGGAAGCACAGATACGCAGTATTTT.

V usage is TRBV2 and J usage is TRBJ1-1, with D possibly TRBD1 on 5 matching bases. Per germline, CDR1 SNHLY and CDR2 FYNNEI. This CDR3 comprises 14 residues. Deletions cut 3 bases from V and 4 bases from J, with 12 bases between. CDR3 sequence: CASSDVGEGTEAFF. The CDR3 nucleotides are TGTGCCAGCAGTGATGTGGGGGAGGGCACTGAAGCTTTCTTT.

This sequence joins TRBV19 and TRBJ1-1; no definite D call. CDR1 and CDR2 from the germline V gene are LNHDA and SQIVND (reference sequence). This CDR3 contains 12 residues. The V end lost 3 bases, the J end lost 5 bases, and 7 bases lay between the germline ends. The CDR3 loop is CASSIGETEAFF. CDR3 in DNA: TGTGCCAGTAGTATTGGGGAGACTGAAGCTTTCTTT.

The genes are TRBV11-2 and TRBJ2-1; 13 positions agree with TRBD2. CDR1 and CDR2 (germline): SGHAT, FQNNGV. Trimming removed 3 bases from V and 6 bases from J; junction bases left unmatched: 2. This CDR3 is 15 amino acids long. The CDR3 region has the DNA TGTGCCAGCAGCTTTACTAGCGGGAGGGGCAATGAGCAGTTCTTC. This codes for CASSFTSGRGNEQFF.

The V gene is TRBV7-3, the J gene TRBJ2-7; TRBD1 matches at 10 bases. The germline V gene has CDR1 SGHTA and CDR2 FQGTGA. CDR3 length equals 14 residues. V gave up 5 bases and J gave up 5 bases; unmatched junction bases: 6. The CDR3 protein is CASSPGTGANEQYF. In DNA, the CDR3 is TGTGCCAGCAGCCCCGGGACAGGGGCGAACGAGCAGTACTTC. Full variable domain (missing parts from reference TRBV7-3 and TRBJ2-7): GAGVSQTPSNKVTEKGKYVELRCDPISGHTALYWYRQSLGQGPEFLIYFQGTGAADDSGLPNDRFFAVRPEGSVSTLKIQRTERGDSAVYLCASSPGTGANEQYFGPGTRLTVT.

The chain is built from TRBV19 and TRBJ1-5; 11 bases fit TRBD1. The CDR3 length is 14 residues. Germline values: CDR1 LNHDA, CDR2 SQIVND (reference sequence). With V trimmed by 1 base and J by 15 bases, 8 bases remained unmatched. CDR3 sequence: CASSIGRTGGQRHF. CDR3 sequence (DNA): TGTGCCAGTAGTATAGGTAGGACAGGGGGCCAGAGGCATTTT.

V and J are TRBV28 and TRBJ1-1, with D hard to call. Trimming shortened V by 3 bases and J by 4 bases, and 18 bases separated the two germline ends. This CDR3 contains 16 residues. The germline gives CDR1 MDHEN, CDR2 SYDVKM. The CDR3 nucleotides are TGTGCCAGCAGTTTTAAAGTCAATTTCGGGGTCACTGAAGCTTTCTTT. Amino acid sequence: CASSFKVNFGVTEAFF.